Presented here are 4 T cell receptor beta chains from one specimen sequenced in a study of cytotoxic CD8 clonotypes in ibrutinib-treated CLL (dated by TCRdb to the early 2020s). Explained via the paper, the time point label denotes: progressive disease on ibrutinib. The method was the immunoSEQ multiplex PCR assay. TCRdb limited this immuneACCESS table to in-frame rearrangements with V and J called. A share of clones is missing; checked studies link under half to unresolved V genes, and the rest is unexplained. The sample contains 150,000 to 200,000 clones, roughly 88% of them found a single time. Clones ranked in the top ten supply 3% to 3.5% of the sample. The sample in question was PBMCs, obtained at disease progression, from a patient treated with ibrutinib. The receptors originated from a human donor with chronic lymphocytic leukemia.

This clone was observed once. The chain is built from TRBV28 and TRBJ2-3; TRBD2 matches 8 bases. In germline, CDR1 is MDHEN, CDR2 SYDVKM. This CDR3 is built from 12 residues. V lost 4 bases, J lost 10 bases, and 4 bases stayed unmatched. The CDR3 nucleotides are TGTGCCAGCAGTTCTGAGCGGGAGCCGCAGTATTTT. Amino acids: CASSSEREPQYF.

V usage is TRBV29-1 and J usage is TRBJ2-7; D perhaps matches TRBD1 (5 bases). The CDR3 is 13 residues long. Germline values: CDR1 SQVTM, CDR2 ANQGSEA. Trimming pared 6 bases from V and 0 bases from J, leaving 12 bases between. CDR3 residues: CSVKTVTSYEQYF. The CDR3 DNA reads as TGCAGCGTAAAGACAGTTACCTCCTACGAGCAGTACTTC.

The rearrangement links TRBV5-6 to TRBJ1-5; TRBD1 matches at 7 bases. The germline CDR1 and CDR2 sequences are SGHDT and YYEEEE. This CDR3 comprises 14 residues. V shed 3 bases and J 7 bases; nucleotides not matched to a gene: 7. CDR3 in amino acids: CASSSGTVRQPQHF. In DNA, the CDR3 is TGTGCCAGCAGCTCGGGGACAGTACGACAGCCCCAGCATTTT. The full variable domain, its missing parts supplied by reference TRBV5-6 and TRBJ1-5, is DAGVTQSPTHLIKTRGQQVTLRCSPKSGHDTVSWYQQALGQGPQFIFQYYEEEERQRGNFPDRFSGHQFPNYSSELNVNALLLGDSALYLCASSSGTVRQPQHFGDGTRLSIL.

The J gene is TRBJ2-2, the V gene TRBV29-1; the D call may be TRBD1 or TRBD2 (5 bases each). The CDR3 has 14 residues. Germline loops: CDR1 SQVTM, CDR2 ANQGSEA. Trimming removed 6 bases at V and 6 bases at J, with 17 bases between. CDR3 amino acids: CSVVEATGPGELFF. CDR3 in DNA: TGCAGCGTAGTGGAGGCCACAGGACCCGGGGAGCTGTTTTTT.